These T cell receptor beta chains were read from a single sample in a study of blood T cells in healthy people across ages. TCRdb reanalysed the 5' RACE reads using MiXCR and keeps one entry per CDR3 protein. The data hold some 700,000 distinct CDR3 sequences, with about 24% observed a single time. The material sequenced was blood. These receptors all come from a man aged 65-85 years in good health. Both conserved end residues are part of each CDR3. A D gene is named only where the DNA matches it firmly. Expanded clones are given a class, and other clones once, few, many or no size at all.

TRBV20-1	.	TRBD2	TRBJ2-1	TGCAGTGCTATGGGACTAGCGGAGAATGAGCAGTTCTTC	CSAMGLAENEQFF
TRBV20-1	many	TRBD2	TRBJ2-1	TGCAGGCCTACTCAGCGGGGGGGGTACAATGAGCAGTTCTTC	CRPTQRGGYNEQFF
TRBV20-1	.	.	TRBJ2-5	TGCAGTGCTAGACCACAGCAAGAGACCCAGTACTTC	CSARPQQETQYF
TRBV18	.	TRBD1	TRBJ1-4	TGTGCCAGCTCACCAGGGACAGGGTTTACCAATGAAAAACTGTTTTTT	CASSPGTGFTNEKLFF
TRBV5-1	.	.	TRBJ1-2	TGCGCCAGCAGCTTGGAGTACAGTCCCGGCTACACCTTC	CASSLEYSPGYTF
TRBV11-2	.	.	TRBJ1-4	TGTGCCAGCAGCTTAGGTCGGTTCGAAATCGGCACTAATGAAAAACTGTTTTTT	CASSLGRFEIGTNEKLFF
TRBV5-1	.	.	TRBJ1-1	TGCGCCAGCAGCATAACGTCAGGGGTAGTGAACACTGAAGCTTTCTTT	CASSITSGVVNTEAFF
TRBV6-5	.	.	TRBJ2-3	TGTGCCAGCAGTTATTTTGGGCAAATCACGGATACGCAGTATTTT	CASSYFGQITDTQYF
TRBV25-1	few	.	TRBJ1-1	TGTGCCAGCAGTGAATTTGGACAGATGAACACTGAAGCTTTCTTT	CASSEFGQMNTEAFF
TRBV28	few	.	TRBJ2-1	TGTGCCAGCAGTTTTGTAGGTGAGCAGTTCTTC	CASSFVGEQFF
TRBV7-2	many	.	TRBJ1-2	TGTGCCAGCAGCTTAGAGGCAGGGCTGGGTTATGGCTACACCTTC	CASSLEAGLGYGYTF
TRBV13	few	TRBD2	TRBJ2-1	TGTGCCAGCAGCCCTCGGGGGGGCCACCACAATGAGCAGTTCTTC	CASSPRGGHHNEQFF